The 8 T cell receptor beta chains below were found in one sample sequenced in a study of blood T cell repertoires in COVID-19. Sequencing used immunoSEQ multiplex PCR; TCRdb keeps in-frame clones, though not all of them. The repertoire holds a few hundred thousand clones, with less than 90% as singletons. Sequenced: peripheral blood. Source of these receptors: a man aged 30-40 years with active or convalescent COVID-19.

This chain uses TRBV29-1 with TRBJ2-7, with 10 positions matching TRBD1. V lost 7 bases, J lost 1 base, and 7 bases stayed unmatched. The length of the CDR3 is 14 residues. Germline CDR1 is SQVTM and CDR2 is ANQGSEA. The DNA of the CDR3 is TGCAGCGGGCAAGAGGGACAGGGGTCCTACGAGCAGTACTTC. It specifies CSGQEGQGSYEQYF.

The V gene is TRBV6-5, the J gene TRBJ1-6, with D uncertain. Trimming cost V 7 bases and J 6 bases, with 16 bases left between them. Germline V gives CDR1 MNHEY, CDR2 SVGAGI. The CDR3 has 15 residues. CDR3 in DNA: TGTGCCAGCAATCAATCGGGGAGAGGTAATTCACCCCTCCACTTT. Amino acid sequence: CASNQSGRGNSPLHF.

This chain connects TRBV5-1 to TRBJ1-2, with D possibly TRBD1 on 6 matching bases. Per germline, CDR1 SGHRS and CDR2 YFSETQ. V gave up 7 bases and J gave up 4 bases, with 20 bases separating them. CDR3 length: 15 amino acids. Here the CDR3 DNA reads TGCGCCAGCTCGGTCGGGGGGGCGCAGGTCTATGGCTACACCTTC. Its protein is CASSVGGAQVYGYTF.

V is TRBV6-5 and J is TRBJ1-1, with 8 bases matching TRBD1. CDR3 size: 13 residues. After removal of 6 bases from V and 5 bases from J, the junction contained 5 bases not matched to a gene. The germline CDR1 and CDR2 sequences are MNHEY and SVGAGI. The CDR3: CASSPRGHTEAFF. DNA of the CDR3: TGTGCCAGCAGCCCCAGGGGGCATACTGAAGCTTTCTTT.

This rearrangement joins TRBV11-2 to TRBJ1-5, with D unresolved. This CDR3 region has 14 residues. Trimming stripped 2 bases from V and 10 bases from J, with 15 bases between. In germline, CDR1 is SGHAT, CDR2 FQNNGV. CDR3 in DNA: TGTGCCAGCAGCTTACTCCCCAATACGGGACCCCAGCATTTT. It is translated as CASSLLPNTGPQHF.

The chain has TRBV4-1 and TRBJ2-7; 9 nucleotides line up with TRBD2. Germline CDR1 reads MGHRA; CDR2 reads YSYEKL. J was trimmed by 4 bases and V by 0 bases; bases with no gene match: 10. The CDR3 is 17 residues long. The CDR3 region is CASSQEGISGGWYEQYF. The CDR3 nucleotides are TGCGCCAGCAGCCAAGAGGGCATTAGCGGGGGCTGGTACGAGCAGTACTTC.

This chain joins TRBV5-6 and TRBJ2-2, with D possibly being TRBD1 (5 bases). The V and J ends lost 3 bases and 5 bases respectively, with 8 bases between them. There are 13 residues in the CDR3. Per the germline V gene, CDR1 is SGHDT and CDR2 is YYEEEE. The CDR3: CASSWTFTGELFF. The CDR3 coding sequence is TGTGCCAGCAGCTGGACATTTACCGGGGAGCTGTTTTTT.

The chain carries TRBV29-1 and TRBJ1-1; no reliable D call. This CDR3 has 12 residues. V lost 6 bases and J lost 1, with 9 bases in between. Germline values: CDR1 SQVTM, CDR2 ANQGSEA. CDR3 loop: CSVAQANTEAFF. The DNA of the CDR3 is TGCAGCGTCGCCCAAGCGAACACTGAAGCTTTCTTT.